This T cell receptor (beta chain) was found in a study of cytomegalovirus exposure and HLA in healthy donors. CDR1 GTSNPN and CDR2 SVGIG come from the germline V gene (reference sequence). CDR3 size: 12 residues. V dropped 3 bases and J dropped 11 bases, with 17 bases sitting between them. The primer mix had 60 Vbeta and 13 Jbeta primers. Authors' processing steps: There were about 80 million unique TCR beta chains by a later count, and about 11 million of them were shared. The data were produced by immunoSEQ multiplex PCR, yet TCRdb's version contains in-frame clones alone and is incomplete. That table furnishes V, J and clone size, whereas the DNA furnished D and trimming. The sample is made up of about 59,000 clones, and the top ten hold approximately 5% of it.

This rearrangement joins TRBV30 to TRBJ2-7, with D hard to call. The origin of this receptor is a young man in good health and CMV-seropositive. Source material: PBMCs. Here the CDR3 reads CAWRDPPSREYF. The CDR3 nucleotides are TGTGCCTGGAGGGATCCCCCATCTCGGGAGTACTTC.